This entry lists 27 T cell receptor beta chains sequenced from one sample in a study of blood T cell repertoires in COVID-19. Using immunoSEQ multiplex PCR, the repertoire was profiled, and TCRdb retains in-frame clones only, with some absent. The sample includes roughly 230,000 clones, over 75% of them seen just once. Source material: PBMCs or T cells enriched from blood (not recorded which). These receptors were collected from a woman aged 55-69 years who had recovered from COVID-19.

The V and J genes are TRBV27 and TRBJ1-4; D not certain. This CDR3 has 14 residues. CDR1 is MNHEY, CDR2 SMNVEV, per germline (reference sequence). The V gene lost 2 bases and the J gene lost 5 bases, with 9 bases spanning the gap. CDR3 protein: CASSLEQHNEKLFF. Written as DNA, the CDR3 is TGTGCCAGCAGTTTAGAACAGCACAATGAAAAACTGTTTTTT.

The rearrangement uses TRBV12-3 or TRBV12-4 and TRBJ1-1, with D uncertain. The CDR3 totals 13 residues. V lost 6 bases to trimming and J lost 5 bases, with 13 bases between them. The CDR3, as DNA: TGTGCCAGCAGCGTTTTGGTAACAACTGAAGCTTTCTTT. It yields the protein CASSVLVTTEAFF.

The chain links TRBV11-2 to TRBJ1-2, with 8 bases that match TRBD1. CDR1 SGHAT and CDR2 FQNNGV come from the germline V gene. CDR3 length: 14 residues. The ends lost 5 bases at V and 2 bases at J; junction bases unmatched: 4. The CDR3 DNA is TGTGCCAGCAGCATCGGACAGGGAAACTATGGCTACACCTTC. The encoded protein is CASSIGQGNYGYTF.

The chain joins TRBV14 to TRBJ1-4; D gene ambiguous. The CDR3 has 16 amino acids. Trimming took 1 base from V and 7 from J, leaving 16 bases between them. From germline, CDR1 is SGHDN and CDR2 FVKESK. The CDR3 loop reads CASSQASAIRGEKLFF. The CDR3 nucleotides are TGTGCCAGCAGCCAAGCATCCGCCATTCGGGGTGAAAAACTGTTTTTT.

The chain is built from TRBV3-1 (or the pseudogene TRBV3-2) and TRBJ1-6; D unclear. The V gene's germline CDR1 is LGHDT and CDR2 YNNKEL (reference sequence). V lost 4 bases and J lost 9, with 19 bases in between. This CDR3 spans 16 amino acids. CDR3 sequence reads: CASSPRTGNTGSPLHF. CDR3 nucleotides: TGTGCCAGCAGCCCGCGAACGGGAAATACTGGTTCACCCCTCCACTTT.

The chain combines TRBV19 with TRBJ2-3; D might be TRBD1 (6 bases). The CDR3 totals 16 residues. Germline CDR1 LNHDA, CDR2 SQIVND (reference sequence). With 10 bases removed from V and 3 bases from J, the gap between germline ends came to 23 bases. CDR3 in amino acids: CATASPQGSRTDTQYF. CDR3 nucleotides: TGTGCCACCGCATCCCCACAGGGTTCCCGGACAGATACGCAGTATTTT.

The V call is TRBV6-5, the J call TRBJ1-1; the match to TRBD1 covers 7 bases. The ends lost 7 bases at V and 0 bases at J; junction bases unmatched: 8. There are 15 residues in the CDR3. Germline CDR1 reads MNHEY; CDR2 reads SVGAGI. CDR3 protein: CASNQGGGMNTEAFF. In DNA form, the CDR3 reads TGTGCCAGCAACCAAGGAGGGGGCATGAACACTGAAGCTTTCTTT.

The V and J genes are TRBV6-5 and TRBJ2-7; a weak D match, TRBD1 (5 bases). V lost 4 bases to trimming and J lost 2 bases, with 15 bases between them. CDR3 size: 15 residues. Germline assignment: CDR1 MNHEY and CDR2 SVGAGI. The CDR3 nucleotides read TGTGCCAGCAGTTCCGGCCAGGACATCGCCTACGAGCAGTACTTC. This translates into CASSSGQDIAYEQYF.

The chain joins TRBV7-2 to TRBJ2-1; 7 bases map to TRBD1. CDR1 and CDR2 (germline): SGHTA, FQGNSA. Unmatched junction bases numbered 6, after V lost 3 bases and J lost 4 bases. The CDR3 spans 15 residues. The CDR3 DNA sequence: TGTGCCAGCAGCTTTGCTATACAGGGGTACAATGAGCAGTTCTTC. Translation gives CASSFAIQGYNEQFF.

This clone was seen a single time. This chain joins TRBV13 and TRBJ2-5; maybe TRBD2 (5 bases). V lost 4 bases and J 5 bases, leaving 17 bases between the germline ends. This CDR3 spans 15 amino acids. The germline gives CDR1 PRHDT, CDR2 FYEKMQ (reference sequence). The DNA of the CDR3 is TGTGCCAGCAGCTCGCGGACCGCCTCGGGGGAGACCCAGTACTTC. Translated: CASSSRTASGETQYF.

The V and J genes are TRBV10-2 and TRBJ1-3; D unresolved. The CDR3 covers 13 residues. V was trimmed by 6 bases and J by 1 base, leaving 7 bases between them. In germline, CDR1 is WSHSY, CDR2 SAAADI. Written as DNA, the CDR3 is TGCGCCAGCAGCCGGGGTTCTGGAAACACCATATATTTT. It yields the protein CASSRGSGNTIYF.

The chain carries TRBV4-3 and TRBJ1-2; tentative D call: TRBD1 (5 bases). V lost 3 bases to trimming and J lost 5 bases, with 10 bases between them. The V gene's germline CDR1 is LGHNA and CDR2 YSLEER. CDR3 length equals 13 residues. CDR3 sequence: CASSHEAGYGYTF. The CDR3, as DNA: TGCGCCAGCAGCCATGAGGCAGGGTATGGCTACACCTTC.

The CDR3 protein is CASRSGRNTGELFF. CDR3 in DNA: TGTGCCAGCCGTTCAGGGCGTAACACCGGGGAGCTGTTTTTT. The J gene is TRBJ2-2, the V gene TRBV6-5, with a tentative D call TRBD1 (5 bases). The CDR3 loop spans 14 amino acids. V lost 8 bases, J lost 2 bases, and 12 bases lay in between. Germline CDR1 reads MNHEY; CDR2 reads SVGAGI.

This clone was seen ten or more times. The chain combines TRBV27 with TRBJ2-1; 11 bases map to TRBD2. This CDR3 is built from 17 residues. The germline gives CDR1 MNHEY, CDR2 SMNVEV (reference sequence). The V segment lost 5 bases and the J segment 3 bases; nucleotides outside the gene matches: 9. The CDR3 bases are TGTGCCAGCAGTCTAGCGGGGGGACTACGAAGCTACAATGAGCAGTTCTTC. Encoded protein: CASSLAGGLRSYNEQFF.

V usage is TRBV5-1 and J usage is TRBJ1-3; 10 bases are a match to TRBD1. Germline V gene lookup returns CDR1 SGHRS and CDR2 YFSETQ. The V gene end was trimmed by 4 bases and the J gene end by 2 bases; junction bases not matched to a gene: 3. The CDR3 extends over 15 amino acids. The CDR3 region has the DNA TGCGCCAGCAGCCCCGGGACAGGGGCTGGAAACACCATATATTTT. Encoded protein: CASSPGTGAGNTIYF.

The chain is built from TRBV11-2 and TRBJ2-7; a weak D match, TRBD1 (6 bases). Trimming pared 5 bases from V and 2 bases from J, leaving 13 bases between. The germline V gene has CDR1 SGHAT and CDR2 FQNNGV. This CDR3 has 14 residues. The CDR3 here is CASSPNTGPYEQYF. CDR3 sequence (DNA): TGTGCCAGCAGCCCAAATACAGGGCCCTACGAGCAGTACTTC.

V and J are TRBV27 and TRBJ1-6, with TRBD1 matching 7 bases. The V gene end was trimmed by 5 bases and the J gene end by 6 bases; junction bases not matched to a gene: 10. There are 16 residues in the CDR3. The germline CDR1 and CDR2 sequences are MNHEY and SMNVEV (reference sequence). The CDR3 is CASSPNDRAGNSPLHF. CDR3 DNA: TGTGCCAGCAGTCCAAACGACAGGGCGGGTAATTCACCCCTCCACTTT.

This clone was observed once. The chain combines TRBV6-2 or TRBV6-3 with TRBJ2-6; D possibly corresponds to TRBD2 (6 bases). Trimming pared 2 bases from V and 0 bases from J, leaving 20 bases between. This CDR3 contains 20 residues. Germline CDR1 MNHEY, CDR2 SVGEGT. CDR3 loop: CASSYERDLIFHSGANVLTF. The CDR3 coding sequence is TGTGCCAGCAGTTACGAGAGGGACTTAATATTTCACTCTGGGGCCAACGTCCTGACTTTC.

This chain links TRBV5-1 with TRBJ2-1; 9 nucleotides line up with TRBD1. The CDR3 is 15 residues long. Germline loops: CDR1 SGHRS, CDR2 YFSETQ. Trimming took 4 bases from V and 4 from J; bases not matched to a gene: 6. The DNA for the CDR3 is TGCGCCAGCAGCCTCGGGACAGGGAATTACAATGAGCAGTTCTTC. Its translation: CASSLGTGNYNEQFF.

The chain carries TRBV7-9 and TRBJ2-5, with TRBD2 matching over 10 bases. The CDR3 extends over 14 amino acids. CDR1 and CDR2 from the germline V gene are SEHNR and FQNEAQ (reference sequence). Trimming at V came to 7 bases and at J to 5 bases, leaving 7 bases not matched to a gene. Written as DNA, the CDR3 is TGTGCCAGCAACCCAAATAGCGGGGGGGAGACCCAGTACTTC. It is translated as CASNPNSGGETQYF.

The chain employs TRBV12-3 or TRBV12-4 and TRBJ1-1; 7 nucleotides line up with TRBD1. V shed 0 bases and J 10 bases; nucleotides not matched to a gene: 5. The length of the CDR3 is 13 residues. In DNA form, the CDR3 reads TGTGCCAGCAGTTTAGCGGGGGCAGGGGGAGCTTTCTTT. It yields the protein CASSLAGAGGAFF.

The J gene is TRBJ1-1, the V gene TRBV18, with TRBD1 as a possible D gene (5 bases). Trimming took off 6 bases at V and 6 bases at J, with 17 bases between the two ends. The length of the CDR3 is 14 residues. Germline lookup yields CDR1 KGHSH and CDR2 LQKENI. The chain's CDR3 is CASSWGEGWSEAFF. CDR3 coding DNA: TGTGCCAGCTCGTGGGGGGAAGGGTGGTCTGAAGCTTTCTTT.

This clone was found a few times. The gene calls are TRBV12-3 or TRBV12-4 and TRBJ2-1, with TRBD2 identical over 14 bases. The CDR3 runs 13 residues. The V and J ends lost 5 bases and 16 bases, in that order; junction bases with no gene match: 7. Here the CDR3 reads CASSMGLAGDQFF. In nucleotides, the CDR3 is TGTGCCAGCAGTATGGGACTAGCGGGGGATCAATTCTTC.

This chain joins TRBV3-1 (or the pseudogene TRBV3-2) and TRBJ1-1; unclear D gene. V lost 3 bases, J lost 4 bases, and 15 bases lay in between. The V gene's germline CDR1 is LGHDT and CDR2 YNNKEL (reference sequence). The CDR3 has 15 amino acids. CDR3 bases: TGTGCCAGCAGCCATGGTCCGGCGGGCGGCACTGAAGCTTTCTTT. It translates to CASSHGPAGGTEAFF.

The chain has TRBV7-9 and TRBJ1-1; D may be TRBD1 (6 bases). The germline CDR1 and CDR2 sequences are SEHNR and FQNEAQ (reference sequence). The CDR3 length is 14 residues. V gave up 0 bases and J gave up 1 base, with 6 bases separating them. CDR3 amino acids: CASSLATGNTEAFF. The CDR3 DNA sequence: TGTGCCAGCAGCTTAGCGACAGGGAACACTGAAGCTTTCTTT.

This chain links TRBV29-1 with TRBJ2-2; D is unresolved. The V and J ends lost 3 bases and 5 bases respectively, with 10 bases between them. Germline V gives CDR1 SQVTM, CDR2 ANQGSEA. The CDR3 has 13 residues. The DNA for the CDR3 is TGCAGCGTTGATGGCAGTTCTACCGGGGAGCTGTTTTTT. It translates to CSVDGSSTGELFF.

The chain combines TRBV12-3 or TRBV12-4 with TRBJ1-1; possible D gene TRBD1, 5 bases. Trimming stripped 8 bases from V and 3 bases from J, with 13 bases between. The CDR3 is 13 residues long. CDR3 in amino acids: CASQGVIYTEAFF. CDR3 nucleotide sequence: TGTGCCAGCCAAGGGGTTATCTACACTGAAGCTTTCTTT.